This entry lists 3 T cell receptor beta chains sequenced from one sample in a study of shared clonotypes between healthy human individuals. This table comes from immunoSEQ multiplex PCR, and its TCRdb copy is limited to in-frame clones, with some not included. The sample records around 1.6 million clones, 95% to 99% being singletons. Sequencing used naive CD4+ T cells sorted from blood. Subset in this sample: CD45RA+ positively selected. Receptor source: a man between 25 and 39 years old in good health.

The chain couples TRBV5-5 to TRBJ2-6; TRBD1 or TRBD2 may be the D gene (5 bases each). CDR1 SGHKS and CDR2 YYEKEE come from the germline V gene (reference sequence). The CDR3 spans 18 residues. V was cut by 1 base and J by 0 bases, with 14 bases left in between. CDR3 DNA sequence: TGTGCCAGCAGCTTGCTCTTTAGGGACCGCTCTGGGGCCAACGTCCTGACTTTC. Protein: CASSLLFRDRSGANVLTF.

V is TRBV21-1 and J is TRBJ2-5; the table calls TRBD2, which could not be checked here. TRBV21-1 is labeled a pseudogene. The CDR3 consists of 16 residues. CDR3 amino acids: CASSLWAEGLQETQYF. CDR3 DNA sequence: TGTGCCAGCAGCTTGTGGGCGGAGGGGCTCCAAGAGACCCAGTACTTC.

V gene TRBV10-2 combines with J gene TRBJ1-1; D is uncertain. The CDR3 loop spans 14 amino acids. V was pared by 0 bases and J by 6 bases, with 11 bases between. Germline CDR1 and CDR2: WSHSY and SAAADI. The DNA of the CDR3 is TGCGCCAGCAGTGAGTCCCGGGGAAATGCTGAAGCTTTCTTT. Its translation is CASSESRGNAEAFF.